One and the same sample provided the 5 T cell receptor beta chains below, sequenced in a study of T cell responses to AZD1222 COVID-19 vaccine. Libraries were prepared by immunoSEQ multiplex PCR; TCRdb keeps only in-frame clonotypes and omits some of them. The profile shows about 92,000 clones, 80% to 90% of them singletons. The sequences come from peripheral blood, collected on day 0 of AZD1222 vaccination. The receptors shown here come from an adult in good health.

The V call is TRBV11-1, the J call TRBJ2-7; TRBD1 agrees at 8 bases. The ends lost 5 bases at V and 4 bases at J; junction bases unmatched: 4. CDR3 length: 13 residues. Germline V CDR1 and CDR2: SGHAT, FQDESV (reference sequence). CDR3 nucleotides: TGTGCCAGCAGCCTTACAGGGGGGTACGAGCAGTACTTC. Translation gives CASSLTGGYEQYF.

The V call is TRBV7-2, the J call TRBJ1-1; no clear D gene. CDR1 SGHTA and CDR2 FQGNSA come from the germline V gene. CDR3 length: 14 amino acids. The V and J ends lost 1 base and 3 bases respectively, with 9 bases between them. The CDR3 sequence: CASSLGGHDTEAFF. CDR3 DNA: TGTGCCAGCAGCTTAGGGGGTCATGACACTGAAGCTTTCTTT.

There are a few counts of this clone. The V gene is TRBV6-1, the J gene TRBJ1-2, with D perhaps TRBD1 (5 bases). Germline lookup yields CDR1 MNHNS and CDR2 SASEGT. V was pared by 0 bases and J by 0 bases, with 8 bases between. The CDR3 has 15 amino acids. CDR3 DNA: TGTGCCAGCAGTGAAGCCCAGGGCTCTAACTATGGCTACACCTTC. Its translation is CASSEAQGSNYGYTF.

The J gene is TRBJ2-7, the V gene TRBV3-1 (or the pseudogene TRBV3-2); D may match TRBD1 or TRBD2 (6 bases each). Germline V CDR1 and CDR2: LGHDT, YNNKEL (reference sequence). The CDR3 covers 15 residues. Trimming pared 4 bases from V and 0 bases from J, leaving 13 bases between. The DNA for the CDR3 is TGTGCCAGCAGCCTATTCGGGGGCGGCTCCTACGAGCAGTACTTC. As protein: CASSLFGGGSYEQYF.

The CDR3 reads CASSTIAGGRITEAFF. CDR3 nucleotide sequence: TGTGCCAGTAGCACTATCGCAGGGGGTCGGATCACTGAAGCTTTCTTT. The rearrangement uses TRBV19 and TRBJ1-1; TRBD1 matches 7 bases. Per germline, CDR1 LNHDA and CDR2 SQIVND (reference sequence). V dropped 6 bases and J dropped 4; count of bases not matched to a gene: 14. CDR3 length: 16 residues.